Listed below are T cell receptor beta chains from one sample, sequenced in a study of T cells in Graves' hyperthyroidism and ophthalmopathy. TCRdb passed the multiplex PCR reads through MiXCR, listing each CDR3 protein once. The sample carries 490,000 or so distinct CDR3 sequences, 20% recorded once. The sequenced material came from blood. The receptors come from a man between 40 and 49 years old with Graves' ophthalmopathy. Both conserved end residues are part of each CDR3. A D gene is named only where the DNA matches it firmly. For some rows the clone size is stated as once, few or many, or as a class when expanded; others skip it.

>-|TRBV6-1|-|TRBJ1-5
TGTGCCAGCAGTGAAGTAGGGCTTCAGCCCCAGCATTTT
CASSEVGLQPQHF
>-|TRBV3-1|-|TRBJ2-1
TGTGCCAGCAGCGATAGTATCTATGAGCAGTTCTTC
CASSDSIYEQFF
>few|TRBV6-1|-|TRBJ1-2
TGTGCCAGCCACGACAGAAACTATGGCTACACCTTC
CASHDRNYGYTF
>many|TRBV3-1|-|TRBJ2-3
TGTGCCAGCAGCCCCGGGACGAAGGGGCATACGCAGTATTTT
CASSPGTKGHTQYF
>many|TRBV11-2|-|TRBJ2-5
TGTGCCAGCAGCTTAGGCGAGAGGGAGCGGGAGACCCAGTACTTC
CASSLGERERETQYF
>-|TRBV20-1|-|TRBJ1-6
TGCAGTGCTAGAGTGGGGGTGAGCTCCTATAATTCACCCCTCCACTTT
CSARVGVSSYNSPLHF
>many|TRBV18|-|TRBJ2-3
TGTGCCAGCTCACCCGGCCCAGATACGCAGTATTTT
CASSPGPDTQYF
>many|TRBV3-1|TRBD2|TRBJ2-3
TGTGCCAGCAGTTTAGCGGGGCGTAGCACAGATACGCAGTATTTT
CASSLAGRSTDTQYF
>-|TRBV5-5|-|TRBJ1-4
TGTGCCAGCAGCCTCTTGGGCGGGGATAATGAAAAACTGTTTTTT
CASSLLGGDNEKLFF
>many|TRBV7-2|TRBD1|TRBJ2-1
TGTGCCAGCAGCTTAATTGTGACAGGGGTGAAGAATGAGCAGTTCTTC
CASSLIVTGVKNEQFF
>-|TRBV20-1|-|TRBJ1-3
TGCAGTGCTAGCCCACAGGGTCGGGAAAACACCATATATTTT
CSASPQGRENTIYF
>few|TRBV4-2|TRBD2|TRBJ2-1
TGTGCCAGCAGCTCTAGCGGAGAGCAGTTCTTC
CASSSSGEQFF
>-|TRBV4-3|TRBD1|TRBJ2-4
TGCGCCAGCAGCCAAAACAGGGGAGCCAAAGGATTTCAGTACTTC
CASSQNRGAKGFQYF
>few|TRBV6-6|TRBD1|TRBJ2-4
TGTGCCAGCAGTTACGAGGACAGGGTTGTAACCAAAAACATTCAGTACTTC
CASSYEDRVVTKNIQYF
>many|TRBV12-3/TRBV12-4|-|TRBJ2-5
TGTGCCAGCAGTTTGACAACAGGGTGCCAAGAGACCCAGTACTTC
CASSLTTGCQETQYF
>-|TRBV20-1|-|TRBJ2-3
TGCAGTGCTAGGGGGTGGGCCGGGGTAGATACGCAGTATTTT
CSARGWAGVDTQYF
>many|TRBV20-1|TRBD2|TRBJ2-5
TGCAGTGCTGCAGCTAGCGGGAGCCCAGGAGAGACCCAGTACTTC
CSAAASGSPGETQYF
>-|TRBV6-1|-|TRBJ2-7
TGTGCCAGCAGTTTTCCTAGATGGCAGGCCCCCTACGAGCAGTACTTC
CASSFPRWQAPYEQYF
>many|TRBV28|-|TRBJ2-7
TGTGCCAGCAGTCCCCTTGCTGGGTTAGGAACCTACGAGCAGTACTTC
CASSPLAGLGTYEQYF
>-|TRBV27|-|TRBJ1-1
TGTGCCAGCAGCTTCTGGGGGAGGGACACTGAAGCTTTCTTT
CASSFWGRDTEAFF
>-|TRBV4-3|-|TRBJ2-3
TGCGCCAGCAGCCAAGATAGTCTAACTTTCACAGATACGCAGTATTTT
CASSQDSLTFTDTQYF
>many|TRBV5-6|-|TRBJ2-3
TGTGCCAGCAGCTATGGGGATACGCAGTATTTT
CASSYGDTQYF
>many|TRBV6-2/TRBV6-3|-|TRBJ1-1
TGTGCCAGCAGGAACCGACAGGTGAACACTGAAGCTTTCTTT
CASRNRQVNTEAFF
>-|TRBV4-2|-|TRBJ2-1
TGTGCCAGCAGCCAAGGGCCGAGGGTGGGGCTACGCAATGAGCAGTTCTTC
CASSQGPRVGLRNEQFF
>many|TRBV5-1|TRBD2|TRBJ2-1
TGCGCCAGCAGCGAGGGGACTAGCGGGACCAATGAGCAGTTCTTC
CASSEGTSGTNEQFF
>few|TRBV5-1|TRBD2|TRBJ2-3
TGCGCCAGCAGCTCCGTTCGGACTAGCGGGAGTGATACGCAGTATTTT
CASSSVRTSGSDTQYF
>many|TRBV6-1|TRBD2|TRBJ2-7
TGTGCCAGCAGTGACCCGCGGGGGGGGGACGAGCAGTACTTC
CASSDPRGGDEQYF
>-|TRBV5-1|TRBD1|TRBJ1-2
TGCGCCAGCAGCTTGGGGGACAGGGGGAACGCGAACTATGGCTACACCTTC
CASSLGDRGNANYGYTF
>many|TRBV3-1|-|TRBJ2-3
TGTGCCAGCAGCCAGGGGATCGATACGCAGTATTTT
CASSQGIDTQYF
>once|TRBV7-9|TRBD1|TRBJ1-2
TGTGCCAGCAGCGTCGGGACAGATGGCTACACCTTC
CASSVGTDGYTF
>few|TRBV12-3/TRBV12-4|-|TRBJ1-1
TGTGCCAGCAGTTTACAGGGAGGGTACACTGAAGCTTTCTTT
CASSLQGGYTEAFF
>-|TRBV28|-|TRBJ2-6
TGTGCCAGCCGGAGGTCTGGGGCCAACGTCCTGACTTTC
CASRRSGANVLTF
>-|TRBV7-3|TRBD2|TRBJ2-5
TGTGCCAGCAGCCCGGGACTAGCGGGGGGGCGGGGAGAGACCCAGTACTTC
CASSPGLAGGRGETQYF
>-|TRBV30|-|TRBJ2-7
TGTGCCTGGAGTGAAGGGGACCTCTACGAGCAGTACTTC
CAWSEGDLYEQYF
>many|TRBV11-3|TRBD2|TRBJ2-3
TGTGCCAGCAGCCGACGGACTAGCGGGGGGGCAGATACGCAGTATTTT
CASSRRTSGGADTQYF
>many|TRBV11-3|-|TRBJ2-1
TGTGCCAGCAGCTTGGGGACACAATCGTACAATGAGCAGTTCTTC
CASSLGTQSYNEQFF
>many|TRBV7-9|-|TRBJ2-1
TGTGCCAGCAGCTCCGTACGGGGTGAGCAGTTCTTC
CASSSVRGEQFF
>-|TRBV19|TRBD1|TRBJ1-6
TGTGCCAGTAGTCCGGGACAGGAGCGTTCACCCCTCCACTTT
CASSPGQERSPLHF
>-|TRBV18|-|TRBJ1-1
TGTGCCAGCTCACCAAGGCAGGGTGTCGCTGAAGCTTTCTTT
CASSPRQGVAEAFF
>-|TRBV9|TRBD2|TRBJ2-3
TGTGCCAGCAGCGTAGCTCTACTAGCGGGAAGTACAGATACGCAGTATTTT
CASSVALLAGSTDTQYF
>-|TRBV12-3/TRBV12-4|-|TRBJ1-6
TGTGCCAGCAGTTTAGGCAATAATTCACCCCTCCACTTT
CASSLGNNSPLHF
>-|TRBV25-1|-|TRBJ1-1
TGTGCCAGCAGTGAATATACGACTGAAGCTTTCTTT
CASSEYTTEAFF
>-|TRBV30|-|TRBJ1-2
TGTGCCTGGAGTCCGCCTGGTGCAAGAACTAACTATGGCTACACCTTC
CAWSPPGARTNYGYTF
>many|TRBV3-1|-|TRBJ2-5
TGTGCCAGCAGCCATGGGGGCCCAGAGACCCAGTACTTC
CASSHGGPETQYF
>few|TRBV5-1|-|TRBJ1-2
TGCGCCAGCAGCTTGGCAGAGCTCTATGGCTACACCTTC
CASSLAELYGYTF
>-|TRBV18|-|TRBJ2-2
TGTGCCAGCTGTCCGGGAACCCTCACCGGGGAGCTGTTTTTT
CASCPGTLTGELFF
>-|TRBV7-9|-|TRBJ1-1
TGTGCCAGCATCTCGGGGGCCAGTGAAGCCTTCTTT
CASISGASEAFF
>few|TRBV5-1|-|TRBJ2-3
TGCGCCAGCAGCGGGGCCGGGACCTTGAGCACAGATACGCAGTATTTT
CASSGAGTLSTDTQYF
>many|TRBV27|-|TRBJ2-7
TGTGCCAGCAGTTTAAGGACGGAACACGAGCAGTACTTC
CASSLRTEHEQYF
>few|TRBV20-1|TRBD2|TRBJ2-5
TGCAGTGCACCCTCTAGCGGGAGGACTTGGGAGACCCAGTACTTC
CSAPSSGRTWETQYF
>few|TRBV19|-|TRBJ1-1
TGTGCCAGTAGTATAAATCCCCAAGGAAAGAAGAACACTGAAGCTTTCTTT
CASSINPQGKKNTEAFF
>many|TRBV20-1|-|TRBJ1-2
TGCAGTGCTCAATCAGAGATTGGGATCTCCAACTATGGCTACACCTTC
CSAQSEIGISNYGYTF